This paragraph reports one T cell receptor (beta chain). This entry belongs to a study of tumor-infiltrating lymphocytes in primary liver carcinoma. Starting from around 0.45 ug of total RNA, TCR beta cDNA was produced with a primer in the constant region. Employing slightly modified ARM-PCR, three nested multiplex PCR rounds were run, and these gave rise to the TCR beta libraries. TRBV1-TRBV30 forward primers paired with a C-beta reverse primer were used in the first two PCR rounds, which ran roughly 9 cycles each. TCRdb re-derived calls from the multiplex PCR reads in MiXCR, one entry per CDR3 protein. This sample carries approximately 190,000 distinct CDR3 sequences, about 85% of them seen once, and the ten largest clones take 15% to 20%. Trimming removed 0 bases from V and 8 bases from J, with 13 bases in between. Germline lookup yields CDR1 LGHNA and CDR2 YNFKEQ. This CDR3 is built from 14 residues.

From unsorted bulk tissue weighing 20-30 mg, DNA and RNA were co-extracted. The chain joins TRBV4-2 to TRBJ1-2; D unresolved. The receptor comes from a man aged 40-50 years with primary liver carcinoma and hepatitis B virus infection. Sequenced input: tumor tissue from primary liver carcinoma. The CDR3 sequence: CASSQDGTDWGYTF. The CDR3, as DNA: TGTGCCAGCAGCCAAGATGGAACAGACTGGGGCTACACCTTC.